These 5 T cell receptor beta chains share one sample of origin, sequenced in a study of T cell repertoires in cytomegalovirus infection. Each CDR3 protein gets one entry after TCRdb re-called the reads with MiXCR. The sample has roughly 860,000 distinct CDR3 sequences, 32% seen once. These receptors are not linked to any known antigen. Source: cultured CD8+ T cells from PBMCs, taken from culture after CMV antigen stimulation. The origin of the receptors is a human donor in good health (CMV status not recorded). Some clones in this sample may be carry-over from other donors' samples.

The V and J genes are TRBV6-1 and TRBJ1-2; 8 positions match TRBD1. The CDR3 extends over 16 amino acids. With V trimmed by 5 bases and J by 8 bases, 16 bases remained unmatched. From germline, CDR1 is MNHNS and CDR2 SASEGT. The CDR3 DNA follows: TGTGCCAGCAGTCCCGAGACCCAGACAGGGGTGGAGGGCTACACCTTC. Its protein product is CASSPETQTGVEGYTF.

In its sample, this clonotype was seen a few times. This chain connects TRBV10-3 to TRBJ2-7, with D possibly being TRBD1 (6 bases). The CDR3 sequence is 13 residues long. CDR1 and CDR2 (germline): ENHRY, SYGVKD. The V end lost 6 bases, the J end lost 5 bases, and 14 bases lay between the germline ends. The CDR3 loop is CAIRQDGTNEQYF. The CDR3 nucleotides are TGTGCCATCAGGCAAGACGGGACAAACGAGCAGTACTTC.

This clonotype was observed many times. V gene TRBV7-2 combines with J gene TRBJ1-5, with 7 positions matching TRBD1. CDR3 length equals 15 residues. Germline V gene data show CDR1 as SGHTA and CDR2 as FQGNSA. V dropped 4 bases and J dropped 5; count of bases not matched to a gene: 8. CDR3 sequence reads: CASSSWAGGDQPQHF. The CDR3 nucleotides read TGTGCCAGCAGCTCGTGGGCAGGGGGGGATCAGCCCCAGCATTTT. The full variable domain, with the rest looked up from reference TRBV7-2 and TRBJ1-5, is GAGVSQSPSNKVTEKGKDVELRCDPISGHTALYWYRQSLGQGLEFLIYFQGNSAPDKSGLPSDRFSAERTGGSVSTLTIQRTQQEDSAVYLCASSSWAGGDQPQHFGDGTRLSIL.

This clonotype came up once. For the CDR3, the DNA is TGCAGCGTTGGGCAGGGGCCCACTGAAGCTTTCTTT. Protein: CSVGQGPTEAFF. The chain is built from TRBV29-1 and TRBJ1-1; D is possibly TRBD1 (6 bases). In germline, CDR1 is SQVTM, CDR2 ANQGSEA. CDR3 length equals 12 residues. The V and J ends lost 4 bases and 4 bases respectively, with 10 bases between them.

J is TRBJ1-1 and V is TRBV19; 10 nucleotides agree with TRBD1. Germline V CDR1 and CDR2: LNHDA, SQIVND (reference sequence). The CDR3 loop spans 16 amino acids. Trimming at V came to 10 bases and at J to 4 bases, leaving 15 bases not matched to a gene. CDR3 nucleotide sequence: TGTGCCACCGGACTTAGAGACAGGGGGCGAAGCACTGAAGCTTTCTTT. Amino acids: CATGLRDRGRSTEAFF.